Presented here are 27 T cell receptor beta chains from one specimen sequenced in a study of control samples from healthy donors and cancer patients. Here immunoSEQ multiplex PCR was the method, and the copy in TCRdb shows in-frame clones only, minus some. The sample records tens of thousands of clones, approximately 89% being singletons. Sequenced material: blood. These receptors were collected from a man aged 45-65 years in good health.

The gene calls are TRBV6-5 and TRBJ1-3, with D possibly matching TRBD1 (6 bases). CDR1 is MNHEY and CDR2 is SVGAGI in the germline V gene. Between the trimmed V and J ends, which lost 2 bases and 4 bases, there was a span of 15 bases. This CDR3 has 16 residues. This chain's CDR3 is CASSYTIGTFGNTIYF. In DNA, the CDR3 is TGTGCCAGCAGTTACACAATCGGGACATTCGGAAACACCATATATTTT.

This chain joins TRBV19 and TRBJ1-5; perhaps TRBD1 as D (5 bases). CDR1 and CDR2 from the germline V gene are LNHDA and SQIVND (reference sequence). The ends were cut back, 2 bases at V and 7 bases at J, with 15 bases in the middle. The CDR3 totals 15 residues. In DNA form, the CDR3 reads TGTGCCAGTAGTATAAGCGGGGAAGGGGTCCAGCCCCAGCATTTT. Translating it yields CASSISGEGVQPQHF.

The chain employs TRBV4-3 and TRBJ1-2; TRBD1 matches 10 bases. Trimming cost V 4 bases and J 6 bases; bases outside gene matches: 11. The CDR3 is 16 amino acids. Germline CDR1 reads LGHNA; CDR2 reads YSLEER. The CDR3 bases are TGCGCCAGCAGCCCTACTTCTCGACAGGGGGCTGATGGCTACACCTTC. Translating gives CASSPTSRQGADGYTF.

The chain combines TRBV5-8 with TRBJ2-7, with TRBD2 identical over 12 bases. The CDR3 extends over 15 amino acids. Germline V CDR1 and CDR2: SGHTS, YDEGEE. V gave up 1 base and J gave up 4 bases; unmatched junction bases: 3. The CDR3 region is CASSLWTSGVYEQYF. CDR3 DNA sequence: TGTGCCAGCAGCTTGTGGACTAGCGGGGTGTACGAGCAGTACTTC.

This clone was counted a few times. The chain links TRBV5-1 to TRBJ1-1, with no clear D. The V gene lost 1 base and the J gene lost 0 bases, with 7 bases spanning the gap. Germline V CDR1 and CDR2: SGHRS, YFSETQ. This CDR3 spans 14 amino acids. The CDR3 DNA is TGCGCCAGCAGCTTGTCAGGTATGAACACTGAAGCTTTCTTT. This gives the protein CASSLSGMNTEAFF.

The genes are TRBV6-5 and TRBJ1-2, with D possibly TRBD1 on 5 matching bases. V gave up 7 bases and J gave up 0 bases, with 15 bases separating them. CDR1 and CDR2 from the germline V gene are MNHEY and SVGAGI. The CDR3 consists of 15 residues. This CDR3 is CASTPGTGSNYGYTF. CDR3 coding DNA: TGTGCCAGCACCCCTGGGACTGGGTCTAACTATGGCTACACCTTC.

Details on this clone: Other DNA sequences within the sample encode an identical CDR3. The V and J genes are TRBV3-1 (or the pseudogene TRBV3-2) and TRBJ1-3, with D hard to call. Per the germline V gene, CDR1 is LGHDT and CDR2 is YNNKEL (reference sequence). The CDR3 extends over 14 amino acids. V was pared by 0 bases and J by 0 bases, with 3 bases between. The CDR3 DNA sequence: TGTGCCAGCAGCCAAGAGGACTCTGGAAACACCATATATTTT. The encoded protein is CASSQEDSGNTIYF.

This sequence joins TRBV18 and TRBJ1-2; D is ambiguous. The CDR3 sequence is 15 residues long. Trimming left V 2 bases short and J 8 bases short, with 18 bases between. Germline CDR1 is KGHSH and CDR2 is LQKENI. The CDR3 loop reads CASSPGPGGPRGYTF. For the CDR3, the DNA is TGTGCCAGCTCACCAGGTCCAGGAGGGCCCCGGGGCTACACCTTC.

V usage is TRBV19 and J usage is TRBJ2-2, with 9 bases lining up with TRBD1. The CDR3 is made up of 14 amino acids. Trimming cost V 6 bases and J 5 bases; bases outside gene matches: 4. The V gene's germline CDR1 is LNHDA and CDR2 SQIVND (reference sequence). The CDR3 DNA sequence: TGTGCCAGTAGAAGGGACAGGGCAACCGGGGAGCTGTTTTTT. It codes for CASRRDRATGELFF.

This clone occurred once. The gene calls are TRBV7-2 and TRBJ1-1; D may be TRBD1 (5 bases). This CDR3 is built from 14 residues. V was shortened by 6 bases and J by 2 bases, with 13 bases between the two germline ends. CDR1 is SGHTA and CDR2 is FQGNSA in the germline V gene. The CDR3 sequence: CASREGQLNTEAFF. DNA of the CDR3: TGTGCCAGCAGGGAGGGGCAGCTAAACACTGAAGCTTTCTTT.

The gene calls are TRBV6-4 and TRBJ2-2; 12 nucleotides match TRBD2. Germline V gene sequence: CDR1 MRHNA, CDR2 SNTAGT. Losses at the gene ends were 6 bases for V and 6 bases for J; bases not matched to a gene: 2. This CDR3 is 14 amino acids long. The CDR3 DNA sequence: TGTGCCAGCAGACTAGCGGGGGGCGCCGGGGAGCTGTTTTTT. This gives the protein CASRLAGGAGELFF.

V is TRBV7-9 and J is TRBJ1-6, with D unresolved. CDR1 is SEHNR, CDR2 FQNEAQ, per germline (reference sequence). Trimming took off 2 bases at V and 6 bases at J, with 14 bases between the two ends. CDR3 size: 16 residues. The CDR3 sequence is CASSLSGYFPNSPLHF. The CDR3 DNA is TGTGCCAGCAGCTTAAGCGGGTATTTCCCTAATTCACCCCTCCACTTT.

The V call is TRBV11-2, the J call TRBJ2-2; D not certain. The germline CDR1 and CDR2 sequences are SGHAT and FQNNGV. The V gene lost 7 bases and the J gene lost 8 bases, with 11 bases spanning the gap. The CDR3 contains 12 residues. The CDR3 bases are TGTGCCAGCACCATAACCCCAGGGGAGCTGTTTTTT. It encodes CASTITPGELFF.

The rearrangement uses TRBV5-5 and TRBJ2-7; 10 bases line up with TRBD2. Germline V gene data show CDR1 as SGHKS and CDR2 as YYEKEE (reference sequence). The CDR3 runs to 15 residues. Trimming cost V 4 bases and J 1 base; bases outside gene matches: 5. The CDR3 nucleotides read TGTGCCAGCAGCGGCACTAGCGGGGAATCCTACGAGCAGTACTTC. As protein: CASSGTSGESYEQYF.

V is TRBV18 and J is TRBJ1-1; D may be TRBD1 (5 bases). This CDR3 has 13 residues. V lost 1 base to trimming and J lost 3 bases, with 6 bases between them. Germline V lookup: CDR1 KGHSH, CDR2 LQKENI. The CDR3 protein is CASSPRGDTEAFF. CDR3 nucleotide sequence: TGTGCCAGCTCACCACGGGGGGACACTGAAGCTTTCTTT.

CDR3 coding DNA: TGTGCCAGCAGACTGGGGGATCAGCCCCAGCATTTT. This translates into CASRLGDQPQHF. This chain uses TRBV12-3 or TRBV12-4 with TRBJ1-5; weak D call: TRBD1 (5 bases). Trimming took 6 bases from V and 5 from J, leaving 8 bases between them. This CDR3 is built from 12 residues.

The CDR3 is CASSRGPQGEQFF. CDR3 coding DNA: TGTGCCAGCTCGCGGGGACCTCAGGGGGAGCAGTTCTTC. The chain links TRBV18 to TRBJ2-1, with D possibly being TRBD1 or TRBD2 (6 bases each). V dropped 6 bases and J dropped 10 bases, with 16 bases sitting between them. The CDR3 totals 13 residues. Germline V gene data show CDR1 as KGHSH and CDR2 as LQKENI.

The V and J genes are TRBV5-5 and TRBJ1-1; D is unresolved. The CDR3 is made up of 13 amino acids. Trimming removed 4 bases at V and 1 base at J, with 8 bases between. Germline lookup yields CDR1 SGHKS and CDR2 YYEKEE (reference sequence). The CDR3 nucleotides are TGTGCCAGCAGCCCGGCGGCGAACACTGAAGCTTTCTTT. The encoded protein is CASSPAANTEAFF.

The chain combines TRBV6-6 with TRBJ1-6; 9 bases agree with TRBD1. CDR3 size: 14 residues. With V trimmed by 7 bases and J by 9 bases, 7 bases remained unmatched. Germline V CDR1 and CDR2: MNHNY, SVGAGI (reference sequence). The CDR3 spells CASTQGQGFSPLHF. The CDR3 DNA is TGTGCCAGCACCCAGGGACAGGGATTTTCACCCCTCCACTTT.

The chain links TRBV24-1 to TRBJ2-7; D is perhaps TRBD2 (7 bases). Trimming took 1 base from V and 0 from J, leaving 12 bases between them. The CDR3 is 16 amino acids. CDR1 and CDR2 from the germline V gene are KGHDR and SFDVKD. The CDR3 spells CATSDFGGANSYEQYF. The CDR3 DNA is TGTGCCACCAGTGATTTTGGGGGGGCAAACTCCTACGAGCAGTACTTC.

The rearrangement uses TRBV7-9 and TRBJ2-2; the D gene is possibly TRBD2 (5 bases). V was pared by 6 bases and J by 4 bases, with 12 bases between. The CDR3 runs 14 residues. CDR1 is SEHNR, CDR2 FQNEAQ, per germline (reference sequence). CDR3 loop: CASRASSGTGELFF. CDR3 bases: TGTGCCAGCAGAGCCAGCAGCGGCACCGGGGAGCTGTTTTTT.

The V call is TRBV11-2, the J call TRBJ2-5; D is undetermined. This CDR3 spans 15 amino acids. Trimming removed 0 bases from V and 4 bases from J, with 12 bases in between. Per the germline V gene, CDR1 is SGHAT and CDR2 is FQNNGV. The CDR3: CASSLDRGVAETQYF. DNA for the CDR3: TGTGCCAGCAGCTTAGATCGTGGGGTGGCAGAGACCCAGTACTTC.

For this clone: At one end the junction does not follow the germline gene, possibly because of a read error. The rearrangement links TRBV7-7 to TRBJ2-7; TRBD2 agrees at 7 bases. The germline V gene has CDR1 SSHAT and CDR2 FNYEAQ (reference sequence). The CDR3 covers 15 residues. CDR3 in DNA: TGTGCTAGCAGCTTAGGCGACGGGGAGGGCTACGAGCAGTACTTC. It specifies CASSLGDGEGYEQYF. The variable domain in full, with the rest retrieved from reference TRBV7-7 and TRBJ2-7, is GAGVSQSPRYKVTKRGQDVTLRCDPISSHATLYWYQQALGQGPEFLTYFNYEAQPDKSGLPSDRFSAERPEGSISTLTIQRTEQRDSAMYRCASSLGDGEGYEQYFGPGTRLTVT.

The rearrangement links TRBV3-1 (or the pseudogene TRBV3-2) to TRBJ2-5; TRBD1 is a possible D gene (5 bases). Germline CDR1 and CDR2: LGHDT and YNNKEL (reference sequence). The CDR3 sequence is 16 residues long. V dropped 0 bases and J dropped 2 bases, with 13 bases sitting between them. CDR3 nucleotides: TGTGCCAGCAGCCAAGATATGACAGCAGTACAAGAGACCCAGTACTTC. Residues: CASSQDMTAVQETQYF.

CDR3 DNA sequence: TGCGCCAGCAGCCAAGGCGGGGGGGTAGCCAAAAACATTCAGTACTTC. This sequence encodes CASSQGGGVAKNIQYF. J is TRBJ2-4 and V is TRBV4-1, with 9 bases fitting TRBD2. V was clipped by 1 base and J by 0 bases; unmatched bases: 1. Germline loops: CDR1 MGHRA, CDR2 YSYEKL. CDR3 size: 16 residues.

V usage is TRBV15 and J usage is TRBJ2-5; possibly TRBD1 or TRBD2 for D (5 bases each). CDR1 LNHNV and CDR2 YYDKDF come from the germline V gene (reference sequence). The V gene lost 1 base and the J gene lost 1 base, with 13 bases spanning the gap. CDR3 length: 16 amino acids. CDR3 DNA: TGTGCCACCAGCAGAGTCCCGGGGCAGATCCAAGAGACCCAGTACTTC. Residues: CATSRVPGQIQETQYF.

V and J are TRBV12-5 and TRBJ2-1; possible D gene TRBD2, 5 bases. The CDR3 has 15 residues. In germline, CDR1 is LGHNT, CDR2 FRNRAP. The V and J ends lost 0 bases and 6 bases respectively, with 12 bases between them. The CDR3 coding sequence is TGTGCTAGTGGTTTGGTACTAACGGGGTCCAATGAGCAGTTCTTC. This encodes CASGLVLTGSNEQFF.